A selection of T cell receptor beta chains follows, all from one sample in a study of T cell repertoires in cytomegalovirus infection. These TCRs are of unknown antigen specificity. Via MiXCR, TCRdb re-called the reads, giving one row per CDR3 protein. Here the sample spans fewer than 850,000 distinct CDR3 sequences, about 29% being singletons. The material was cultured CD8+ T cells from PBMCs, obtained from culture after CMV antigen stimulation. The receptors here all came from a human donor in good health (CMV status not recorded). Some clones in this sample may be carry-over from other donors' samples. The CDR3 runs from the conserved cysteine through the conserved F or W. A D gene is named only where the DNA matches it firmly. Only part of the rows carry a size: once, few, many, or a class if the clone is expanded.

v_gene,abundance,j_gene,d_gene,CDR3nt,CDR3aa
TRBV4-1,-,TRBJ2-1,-,TGCGCCAGCAGCCAAGAAGCAGCCAACAATGAGCAGTTCTTC,CASSQEAANNEQFF
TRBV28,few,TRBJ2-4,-,TGTGCCATCACAGATAGTATAAACATTCAGTACTTC,CAITDSINIQYF
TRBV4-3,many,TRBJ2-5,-,TGCGCCAGCAGCCAGTATTGGCGGGGTGAGGAGACCCAGTACTTC,CASSQYWRGEETQYF
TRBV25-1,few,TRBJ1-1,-,TGTGCCAGCAGTGAATTCGGTATGAACACTGAAGCTTTCTTT,CASSEFGMNTEAFF
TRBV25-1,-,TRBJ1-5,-,TGTGCCAGCAGTGAATACGGTCAGCCCCAGCATTTT,CASSEYGQPQHF
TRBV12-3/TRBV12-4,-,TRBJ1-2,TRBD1,TGTGCCAGCAGTCCCGGGACAGGGGCCAATGGCTACACCTTC,CASSPGTGANGYTF
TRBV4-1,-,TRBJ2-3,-,TGTGCCAGCAGCCCCCGGGGGGGAACAGGGGATGCAGATACGCAGTATTTT,CASSPRGGTGDADTQYF
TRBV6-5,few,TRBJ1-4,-,TGTGCCAGCAGCCCGAAGGGGGAAAAACTGTTTTTT,CASSPKGEKLFF
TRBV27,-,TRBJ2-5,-,TGTGCCAGCAGCCCCCATTGGGGGCAGAGAGAGACCCAGTACTTC,CASSPHWGQRETQYF
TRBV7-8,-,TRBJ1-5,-,TGTGCCAGCAGCGCACAGTTTTATAGCAATCAGCCCCAGCATTTT,CASSAQFYSNQPQHF
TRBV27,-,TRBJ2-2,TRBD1,TGTGCCAGCAGTCCCCCCGGACAGGGGGCCACCGGGGAGCTGTTTTTT,CASSPPGQGATGELFF
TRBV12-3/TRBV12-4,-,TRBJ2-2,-,TGTGCCAGCAGTTTATTTTTGGGGAAGGAGGGGGCGAACACCGGGGAGCTGTTTTTT,CASSLFLGKEGANTGELFF
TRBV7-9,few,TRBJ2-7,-,TGTGCCAGCAGCCCCAGGGGAGGGGGAATCGACTCCTACGAGCAGTACTTC,CASSPRGGGIDSYEQYF
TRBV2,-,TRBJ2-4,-,TGTGCCAGCAAGGACTTGCGGCCGTACTTC,CASKDLRPYF
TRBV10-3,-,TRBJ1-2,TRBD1,TGTGCCATCCGGGACAGTAACTATGGCTACACCTTC,CAIRDSNYGYTF
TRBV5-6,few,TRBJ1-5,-,TGTGCCAGCAGCTTGTTTGTGTTGGGCAATCAGCCCCAGCATTTT,CASSLFVLGNQPQHF
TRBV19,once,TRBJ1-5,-,TGTGCCAGTAGCCGCAACAGGGAGAGGAGCAATCAGCCCCAGCATTTT,CASSRNRERSNQPQHF
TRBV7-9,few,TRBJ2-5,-,TGTGCCAGCAGCTTCGGGACATCGCCTGGGGAGACCCAGTACTTC,CASSFGTSPGETQYF
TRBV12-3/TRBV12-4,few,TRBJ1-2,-,TGTGCCAGCAGATCCGGCGTCTATGGCTACACCTTC,CASRSGVYGYTF
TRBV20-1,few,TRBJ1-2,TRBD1,TGCAGTGCCCTCCTCACCGGGACAGGGAGTTCGACGGCCTATGGCTACACCTTC,CSALLTGTGSSTAYGYTF
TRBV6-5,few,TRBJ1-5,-,TGTGCCAGCAGTTCCTTTTCTCCGGGGGGTCAGCCCCAGCATTTT,CASSSFSPGGQPQHF
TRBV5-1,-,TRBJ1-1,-,TGCGCCAGCAGCTGGTGGGGCGGTTCGAACACTGAAGCTTTCTTT,CASSWWGGSNTEAFF
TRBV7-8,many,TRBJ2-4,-,TGTGCCAGCAGCTTAGGACCCTCAGCCAAAAACATTCAGTACTTC,CASSLGPSAKNIQYF
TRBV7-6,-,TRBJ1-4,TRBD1,TGTGCCAGCAAAGGGGGGGGGACAGGGCCCCTGTTTTTT,CASKGGGTGPLFF
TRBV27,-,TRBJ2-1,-,TGTGCCAGCTCGTGGGATAGCCCATACAATGAGCAGTTCTTC,CASSWDSPYNEQFF
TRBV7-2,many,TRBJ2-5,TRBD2,TGTGCCAGCAGCCCCCTAGCGGGGACTAAGCGAGAGACCCAGTACTTC,CASSPLAGTKRETQYF
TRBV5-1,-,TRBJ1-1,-,TGCGCCAGCAGCCCAAAAGGTAGCCCTGAAGCTTTCTTT,CASSPKGSPEAFF
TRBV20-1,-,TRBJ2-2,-,TGCAGTGCCAGGGACCGCACCACCGGGGAGCTGTTTTTT,CSARDRTTGELFF
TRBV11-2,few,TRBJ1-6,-,TGTGCCAGCAGCTTTGGCGGGAGCTCCTATAATTCACCCCTCCACTTT,CASSFGGSSYNSPLHF
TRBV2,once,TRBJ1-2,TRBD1,TGTGCCAGCACCGGGGACAGGAGAAACTATGGCTACACCTTC,CASTGDRRNYGYTF
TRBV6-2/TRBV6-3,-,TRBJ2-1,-,TGTGCCAGCAGGATAGGCTTTGAGCAGTTCTTC,CASRIGFEQFF
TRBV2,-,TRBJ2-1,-,TGTGCCAGCAGTGGGGTGAGGGGGTTGAGATACAATGAGCAGTTCTTC,CASSGVRGLRYNEQFF
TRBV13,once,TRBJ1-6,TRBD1,TGTGCCAGCAGCTTAGGGACAGGGGGATCCTATAATTCACCCCTCCACTTT,CASSLGTGGSYNSPLHF
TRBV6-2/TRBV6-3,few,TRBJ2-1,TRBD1,TGTGCCAGCAGTTTACAGGGGGCTTTCTACAATGAGCAGTTCTTC,CASSLQGAFYNEQFF
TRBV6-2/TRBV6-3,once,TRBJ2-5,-,TGTGCCAGCAGTTACGGGGCAGGTCTGGGGGAGACCCAGTACTTC,CASSYGAGLGETQYF
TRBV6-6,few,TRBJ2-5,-,TGTGCCAGCAGTTGGAGGCCACGGGAGACCCAGTACTTC,CASSWRPRETQYF
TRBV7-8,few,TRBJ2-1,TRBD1,TGTGCCAGCAGCCCGGACAGGGGATCATGGAATGAGCAGTTCTTC,CASSPDRGSWNEQFF
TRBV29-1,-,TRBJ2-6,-,TGCAGCGTCAGGGGGGACACCCAGAACGGGGCCAACGTCCTGACTTTC,CSVRGDTQNGANVLTF
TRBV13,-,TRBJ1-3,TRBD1,TGTGCCAGCAGCGGCCGGTTACAGGGGAAGAGAAACACCATATATTTT,CASSGRLQGKRNTIYF
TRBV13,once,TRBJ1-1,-,TGTGCCAGCAGCTTACGGGGACTAGACGAAGCTTTCTTT,CASSLRGLDEAFF
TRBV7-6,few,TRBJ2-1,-,TGTGCCAGCAGCGAAACGGGCAATGAGCAGTTCTTC,CASSETGNEQFF
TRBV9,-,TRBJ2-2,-,TGTGCCAGCAGCGTAGATGGGGCCCGAGGGTCCGGGGAGCTGTTTTTT,CASSVDGARGSGELFF
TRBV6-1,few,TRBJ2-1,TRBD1,TGTGCCAGCAGTGATAGTCGGGGACAGGGGGACAATGAGCAGTTCTTC,CASSDSRGQGDNEQFF
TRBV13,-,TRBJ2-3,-,TGTGCCAGCAGCTTTCAGTCGTCTTTAGCGGACACAGATACGCAGTATTTT,CASSFQSSLADTDTQYF
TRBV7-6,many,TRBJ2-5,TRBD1,TGTGCCAGCAGCCCACCCGGGACAGACTACGAGACCCAGTACTTC,CASSPPGTDYETQYF